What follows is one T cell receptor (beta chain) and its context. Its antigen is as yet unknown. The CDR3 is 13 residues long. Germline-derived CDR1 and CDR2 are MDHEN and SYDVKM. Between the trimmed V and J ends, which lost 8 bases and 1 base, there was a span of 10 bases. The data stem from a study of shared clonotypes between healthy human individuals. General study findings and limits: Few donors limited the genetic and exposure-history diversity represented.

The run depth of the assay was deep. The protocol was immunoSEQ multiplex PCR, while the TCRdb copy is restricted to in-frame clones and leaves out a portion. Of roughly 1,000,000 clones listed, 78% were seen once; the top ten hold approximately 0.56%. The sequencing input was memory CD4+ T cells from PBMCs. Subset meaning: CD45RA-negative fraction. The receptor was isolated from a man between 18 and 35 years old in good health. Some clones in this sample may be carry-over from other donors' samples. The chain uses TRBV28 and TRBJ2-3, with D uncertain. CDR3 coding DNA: TGTGCCAGCGAGTGGGCAGGCACAGATACGCAGTATTTT. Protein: CASEWAGTDTQYF.